This T cell receptor beta chain originates from a study of CD8+CD57+ T cells in acquired aplastic anemia. Study results and caveats: Levels of CD8+ Simpson's diversity were not significantly distinct in patients versus controls. About 27 CD8+ CDR3 sequences were shared between patients and controls.

A remark on this clonotype: The antigen is not known.

Genomic DNA constituted the template upon which TCR beta VDJ and CDR3 profiling was performed. TCRdb used MiXCR to reprocess the reads, holding one entry per CDR3 protein. The repertoire includes a few hundred thousand distinct CDR3 sequences, 50% to 65% of them detected once, and roughly 1.2% sits in the top ten. The CDR3 is made up of 12 amino acids. Germline CDR1 is LGHNA and CDR2 is YSLEER. Trimming took 0 bases from V and 9 from J, leaving 9 bases between them. An expansion of CD8+CD57+ cells by flow cytometry had been shown in patients chosen for sequencing. The enrolled patients all had severe acquired aplastic anemia.

Sequencing used sorted CD4+, CD8+, or CD8+CD57+ T cells (not recorded which) from PBMCs. The chain joins TRBV4-3 to TRBJ2-7, with D hard to call. This TCR was sampled from a human donor with aplastic anemia. The DNA of the CDR3 is TGCGCCAGCAGCCAAGAACGAACGGGGCAGTACTTC. Encoded protein: CASSQERTGQYF.